Below, one T cell receptor (beta chain) is given with its context. This entry belongs to a study of blood T cell repertoires in COVID-19. The germline CDR1 and CDR2 sequences are SGHKS and YYEKEE (reference sequence). The CDR3 has 14 residues. The trim removed 0 bases at V and 4 bases at J, leaving 2 bases unmatched. Clones were sequenced by immunoSEQ multiplex PCR, and TCRdb holds only the in-frame ones, with some missing. Among about 120,000 clones, roughly 86% were seen once, and the ten largest hold around 4.6%. The sequencing sample was made of peripheral blood. The receptor comes from a man between 40 and 49 years old with acute or convalescent COVID-19. The gene calls are TRBV5-5 and TRBJ2-5; 8 positions agree with TRBD1. The CDR3 DNA follows: TGTGCCAGCAGCTTGGAAGGGACAGGAGAGACCCAGTACTTC. Translation gives CASSLEGTGETQYF.